These T cell receptor beta chains were read from a single sample in a study of blood T cells in healthy people across ages. TCRdb analysed the 5' RACE reads with MiXCR anew, one entry per CDR3 protein. In the table there are about 970,000 distinct CDR3 sequences, roughly half of which are singletons. The sequenced sample consisted of blood. The receptors were sampled from a woman aged 55-70 years in good health. Each CDR3 is given with its conserved first and last residue. The order of the fields is clone size, V gene, J gene, D gene, CDR3 protein, CDR3 DNA. A D gene is named only where the DNA matches it firmly. Expanded clones are given a class, and other clones once, few, many or no size at all.

size: .
V: TRBV28
J: TRBJ1-4
D: .
CDR3: CASSSRGGEKLFF
DNA: TGTGCCAGCAGCTCCCGGGGGGGCGAAAAACTGTTTTTT

size: .
V: TRBV29-1
J: TRBJ1-2
D: .
CDR3: CSVVPQTINYGYTF
DNA: TGCAGCGTTGTACCACAGACCATCAACTATGGCTACACCTTC

size: .
V: TRBV20-1
J: TRBJ2-7
D: .
CDR3: CSAALVDGLSYEQYF
DNA: TGCAGTGCAGCATTGGTCGACGGCCTCTCCTACGAGCAGTACTTC

size: .
V: TRBV7-9
J: TRBJ2-7
D: TRBD1
CDR3: CASSLLPRGQLIYEQYF
DNA: TGTGCCAGCAGCTTATTGCCTCGGGGACAGCTCATCTACGAGCAGTACTTC

size: many
V: TRBV20-1
J: TRBJ2-5
D: .
CDR3: CSASFTPPVETQYF
DNA: TGCAGTGCTAGTTTTACACCACCGGTGGAGACCCAGTACTTC

size: .
V: TRBV20-1
J: TRBJ2-5
D: .
CDR3: CSASPWGAGTGTQYF
DNA: TGCAGTGCTAGCCCCTGGGGGGCGGGAACGGGAACCCAGTACTTC

size: .
V: TRBV28
J: TRBJ2-3
D: .
CDR3: CASSRILTDTQYF
DNA: TGTGCCAGCAGTCGGATACTTACAGATACGCAGTATTTT

size: .
V: TRBV20-1
J: TRBJ2-5
D: TRBD1
CDR3: CSATPPTGGQGTQYF
DNA: TGCAGTGCCACACCCCCGACAGGGGGCCAGGGGACCCAGTACTTC

size: .
V: TRBV5-6
J: TRBJ1-1
D: .
CDR3: CASVPGPHLNTEAFF
DNA: TGTGCCTCCGTTCCGGGTCCTCACTTGAACACTGAAGCTTTCTTT

size: .
V: TRBV24-1
J: TRBJ2-1
D: .
CDR3: CATRAGSSYNEQFF
DNA: TGTGCCACCAGGGCGGGCAGCTCCTACAATGAGCAGTTCTTC

size: .
V: TRBV7-8
J: TRBJ2-7
D: .
CDR3: CASSLGVSGYEQYF
DNA: TGTGCTAGCAGCTTAGGGGTGTCCGGGTACGAGCAGTACTTC

size: .
V: TRBV10-3
J: TRBJ2-3
D: TRBD2
CDR3: CAIGARLAGEADTQYF
DNA: TGTGCCATCGGCGCTCGACTAGCGGGAGAAGCAGATACGCAGTATTTT

size: few
V: TRBV7-8
J: TRBJ2-7
D: TRBD2
CDR3: CASSRSLASSSYEQYF
DNA: TGTGCCAGCAGCCGATCACTAGCGTCGAGCTCCTACGAGCAGTACTTC

size: .
V: TRBV9
J: TRBJ2-7
D: TRBD2
CDR3: CASSISGSQYEQYF
DNA: TGTGCCAGCAGCATTAGCGGGAGTCAATACGAGCAGTACTTC

size: few
V: TRBV10-3
J: TRBJ2-3
D: .
CDR3: CAISTGTSTDTQYF
DNA: TGTGCCATCAGTACCGGGACTAGCACAGATACGCAGTATTTT

size: few
V: TRBV18
J: TRBJ2-7
D: .
CDR3: CASSQGLGDDEQYF
DNA: TGTGCCAGCTCACAAGGACTCGGAGATGACGAGCAGTACTTC

size: .
V: TRBV7-9
J: TRBJ2-5
D: TRBD2
CDR3: CASSGASGYQETQYF
DNA: TGTGCCAGCAGTGGGGCTAGCGGGTACCAAGAGACCCAGTACTTC

size: .
V: TRBV2
J: TRBJ1-1
D: .
CDR3: CASSAFGEARAFF
DNA: TGTGCCAGCAGCGCCTTTGGGGAGGCTCGAGCTTTCTTT

size: .
V: TRBV5-1
J: TRBJ2-3
D: .
CDR3: CASSLEDLWDTQYF
DNA: TGCGCCAGCAGCTTGGAAGACCTCTGGGATACGCAGTATTTT

size: .
V: TRBV4-2
J: TRBJ2-2
D: TRBD1
CDR3: CASSQQGRGHRDTGELFF
DNA: TGTGCCAGCAGCCAGCAGGGCAGGGGGCATAGGGACACCGGGGAGCTGTTTTTT

size: few
V: TRBV20-1
J: TRBJ2-3
D: .
CDR3: CSAKHGPSTDTQYF
DNA: TGCAGTGCCAAGCACGGGCCTAGCACAGATACGCAGTATTTT

size: .
V: TRBV12-3/TRBV12-4
J: TRBJ2-7
D: .
CDR3: CASSFHRYEQYF
DNA: TGTGCCAGCAGTTTTCACAGGTACGAGCAGTACTTC

size: few
V: TRBV10-2
J: TRBJ2-5
D: TRBD2
CDR3: CASARGLAGGQETQYF
DNA: TGCGCCAGCGCGAGGGGGCTAGCGGGAGGCCAAGAGACCCAGTACTTC

size: .
V: TRBV29-1
J: TRBJ2-7
D: TRBD2
CDR3: CSVETSGRHEQYF
DNA: TGCAGCGTTGAAACCAGCGGGAGGCACGAGCAGTACTTC

size: .
V: TRBV27
J: TRBJ1-1
D: .
CDR3: CASRMTRNTEAFF
DNA: TGTGCCAGCAGGATGACAAGAAACACTGAAGCTTTCTTT

size: .
V: TRBV10-3
J: TRBJ2-7
D: TRBD1
CDR3: CAISAGQGGYEQYF
DNA: TGTGCCATCAGTGCGGGACAGGGTGGGTACGAGCAGTACTTC

size: .
V: TRBV30
J: TRBJ2-3
D: .
CDR3: CAWSDLHGRTDTQYF
DNA: TGTGCCTGGAGTGATTTACACGGACGTACAGATACGCAGTATTTT

size: .
V: TRBV27
J: TRBJ1-6
D: .
CDR3: CASTFGASYNSPLHF
DNA: TGTGCCAGCACTTTTGGGGCCTCCTATAATTCACCCCTCCACTTT

size: few
V: TRBV20-1
J: TRBJ2-1
D: TRBD2
CDR3: CSAPGSGSLNEQFF
DNA: TGCAGTGCTCCCGGTAGCGGGAGCCTCAATGAGCAGTTCTTC

size: few
V: TRBV7-2
J: TRBJ1-2
D: .
CDR3: CASSLALDRINYGYTF
DNA: TGTGCCAGCAGCTTAGCGCTTGACAGAATCAACTATGGCTACACCTTC

size: .
V: TRBV29-1
J: TRBJ2-1
D: TRBD2
CDR3: CSVTGLGMSSSYNEQFF
DNA: TGCAGCGTCACGGGACTAGGGATGTCTAGCTCCTACAATGAGCAGTTCTTC